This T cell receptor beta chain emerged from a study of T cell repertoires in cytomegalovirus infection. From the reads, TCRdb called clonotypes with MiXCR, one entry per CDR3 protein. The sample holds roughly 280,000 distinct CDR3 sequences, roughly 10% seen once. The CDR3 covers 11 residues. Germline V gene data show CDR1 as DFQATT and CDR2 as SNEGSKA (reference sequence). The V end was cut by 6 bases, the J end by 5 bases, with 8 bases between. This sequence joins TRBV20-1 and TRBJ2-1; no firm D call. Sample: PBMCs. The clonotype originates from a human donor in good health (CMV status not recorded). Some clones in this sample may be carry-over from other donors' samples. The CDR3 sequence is CSAPTHNEQFF. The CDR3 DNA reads TGCAGTGCCCCGACCCACAATGAGCAGTTCTTC.